The 13 T cell receptor beta chains below come from one sample, sequenced in a study of CD4 T cells in relation to SARS-CoV-2 and coronaviruses. Here immunoSEQ multiplex PCR was the method, and the copy in TCRdb shows in-frame clones only, minus some. Among some 42,000 clones, approximately 90% were seen once, and the ten largest hold 9% to 9.5%. Sequencing was performed on memory CD4+ T cells from PBMCs. The receptors here all came from an adult with COVID-19.

The V gene is TRBV5-1, the J gene TRBJ2-1; no clear D gene. This CDR3 contains 12 residues. V lost 0 bases and J lost 2, with 0 bases in between. Germline V gene sequence: CDR1 SGHRS, CDR2 YFSETQ. CDR3 protein: CASSLAYNEQFF. In DNA form, the CDR3 reads TGCGCCAGCAGCTTGGCCTACAATGAGCAGTTCTTC.

This sequence joins TRBV5-8 and TRBJ1-3, with D hard to call. The V and J ends lost 1 base and 1 base respectively, with 6 bases between them. This CDR3 region has 14 residues. CDR1 and CDR2 (germline): SGHTS, YDEGEE. The CDR3 loop reads CASSLRVSGNTIYF. CDR3 DNA sequence: TGTGCCAGCAGCTTGCGGGTTTCTGGAAACACCATATATTTT.

The chain links TRBV19 to TRBJ2-5; possibly TRBD1 for D (6 bases). This CDR3 contains 15 residues. V was cut by 3 bases and J by 5 bases, with 16 bases left in between. Germline CDR1 and CDR2: LNHDA and SQIVND (reference sequence). The CDR3 sequence: CASSISGGARETQYF. DNA for the CDR3: TGTGCCAGTAGTATCAGTGGGGGCGCGAGGGAGACCCAGTACTTC.

V usage is TRBV15 and J usage is TRBJ2-1; TRBD1 agrees at 8 bases. The CDR3 runs to 15 residues. The V gene's germline CDR1 is LNHNV and CDR2 YYDKDF (reference sequence). J lost 9 bases, V lost 1 base, and 8 bases had no gene match. DNA of the CDR3: TGTGCCACCAGCAGAGCCAGGGGGCAAGGGGGTGAGCAGTTCTTC. It specifies CATSRARGQGGEQFF.

To note about this clone: An end of the junction does not agree with germline; a read error may underlie this. The chain links TRBV5-1 to TRBJ1-2; D possibly corresponds to TRBD1 (6 bases). Germline loops: CDR1 SGHRS, CDR2 YFSETQ. The CDR3 consists of 14 residues. CDR3 nucleotides: TGCGCCAGCAGCTTGTCCGAGGGACACTATGCCTACACCTTC. The encoded protein is CASSLSEGHYAYTF.

The gene calls are TRBV30 and TRBJ2-2, with no clear D. This CDR3 is 13 amino acids long. CDR1 and CDR2 from the germline V gene are GTSNPN and SVGIG (reference sequence). The V and J ends lost 3 bases and 0 bases respectively, with 5 bases between them. CDR3 protein: CAWSVANTGELFF. Written as DNA, the CDR3 is TGTGCCTGGAGCGTCGCGAACACCGGGGAGCTGTTTTTT.

The V and J genes are TRBV7-3 and TRBJ1-2; D may be TRBD1 (5 bases). CDR1 is SGHTA, CDR2 FQGTGA, per germline. The CDR3 is 16 residues long. Between the trimmed V and J ends, which lost 3 bases and 8 bases, there was a span of 22 bases. CDR3 region: CASSLTRGPGRDGYTF. As DNA, the CDR3 is TGTGCCAGCAGCTTGACCCGCGGACCCGGAAGGGACGGCTACACCTTC.

This clone was seen more than once but under ten times. A read error may produce the germline difference seen at one junction end. The chain uses TRBV6-1 and TRBJ2-7; D possibly matches TRBD1 or TRBD2 (6 bases each). The CDR3 sequence is 14 residues long. Germline V gene data show CDR1 as MNHNS and CDR2 as SASEGT. CDR3 protein: CASSEPTGPGEQHF. In DNA, the CDR3 is TGTGCCAGCAGTGAACCAACAGGGCCGGGGGAGCAGCACTTC.

The count of this clone is one. The chain recombines TRBV12-3 or TRBV12-4 with TRBJ1-2; D gene unclear. The CDR3 extends over 13 amino acids. V gave up 6 bases and J gave up 2 bases, with 10 bases separating them. The CDR3 sequence: CASSPRTNYGYTF. The CDR3 region has the DNA TGTGCCAGCAGCCCACGGACGAACTATGGCTACACCTTC.

This chain links TRBV6-5 with TRBJ2-3; D gene unclear. Looked up from germline, CDR1 is MNHEY and CDR2 is SVGAGI. V lost 8 bases and J lost 3, with 15 bases in between. This CDR3 is 14 amino acids long. The CDR3 region is CASQKEGRTDTQYF. The CDR3 bases are TGTGCCAGCCAGAAGGAAGGCCGGACAGATACGCAGTATTTT.

This chain uses TRBV5-1 with TRBJ2-1; TRBD2 aligns across 15 bases. Trimming removed 0 bases from V and 6 bases from J; junction bases left unmatched: 7. The V gene's germline CDR1 is SGHRS and CDR2 YFSETQ. The CDR3 length is 18 residues. The CDR3: CASSLVGTSGGKSNEQFF. As DNA, the CDR3 is TGCGCCAGCAGCTTGGTTGGGACTAGCGGGGGGAAAAGCAATGAGCAGTTCTTC.

Written as DNA, the CDR3 is TGCGCCAGCAGCTTGGTGATGGCGGGCCGCACAGATACGCAGTATTTT. The encoded protein is CASSLVMAGRTDTQYF. J is TRBJ2-3 and V is TRBV5-1; D is possibly TRBD2 (5 bases). This CDR3 comprises 16 residues. V lost 0 bases to trimming and J lost 1 base, with 12 bases between them. The germline CDR1 and CDR2 sequences are SGHRS and YFSETQ.

V and J are TRBV6-4 and TRBJ2-3, with no clear D. Deletions cut 2 bases from V and 2 bases from J, with 8 bases between. CDR1 and CDR2 (germline): MRHNA, SNTAGT. This CDR3 contains 14 residues. As DNA, the CDR3 is TGTGCCAGCAGTGACCGTGGATTCACAGATACGCAGTATTTT. Translation gives CASSDRGFTDTQYF.